The rows below give T cell receptor beta chains drawn from one sample of a study of T cells expressing NK-cell markers. TCRdb re-called the 5' RACE reads, yielding one record per CDR3 amino acid sequence without DNA. The record lists roughly 300,000 distinct CDR3 sequences, of which the ten most abundant hold 4% to 5%. Specimen: blood T cells: a sorted CD56 or NKG2C T cell subset, CD4+ or CD8+ T cells, or bulk PBMC T cells (not recorded which). The receptors were sampled from a woman aged 18 to 75 in good health. Each CDR3 is given with its conserved first and last residue.

v_gene	j_gene	CDR3aa
TRBV5-1	TRBJ2-5	CASSLDGQGGETQYF
TRBV28	TRBJ2-2	CASRSERTTNTGELFF
TRBV12-5	TRBJ1-3	CASGLGQVSGNTIYF
TRBV5-1	TRBJ2-1	CASSATGPYNEQFF
TRBV19	TRBJ2-2	CASSGGHSNTGELFF
TRBV29-1	TRBJ2-2	CSGTSGSSGELFF
TRBV10-1	TRBJ2-1	CASSPSGGAAHEQFF
TRBV19	TRBJ2-1	CASRTHSGGSYNEQFF
TRBV9	TRBJ2-4	CASSPTGVAGYNIQYF
TRBV6-5	TRBJ2-2	CASSSTFSTGELFF
TRBV7-9	TRBJ1-1	CASSFDSYTEAFF
TRBV3-1	TRBJ2-3	CASSQESAGTQYF
TRBV7-3	TRBJ2-3	CASSLKSRGTQYF
TRBV7-2	TRBJ2-7	CASSSRAGPYEQYF
TRBV19	TRBJ2-1	CASSIPSGNNEQFF
TRBV5-1	TRBJ1-1	CASSLGDRLMNTEAFF
TRBV4-3	TRBJ1-1	CASSPWTANTEAFF
TRBV11-2	TRBJ1-3	CASSLGRTGNTIYF
TRBV12-3/TRBV12-4	TRBJ1-1	CASSLGSMNPEAFF
TRBV12-3/TRBV12-4	TRBJ2-3	CASIFSGTALTDTQYF
TRBV20-1	TRBJ2-7	CSARMPGTSGEQYF
TRBV27	TRBJ2-7	CASSGYRPLYEQYF
TRBV19	TRBJ2-2	CASSIDRGNGELFF
TRBV9	TRBJ2-1	CASSVQRSGPSSYNEQFF
TRBV5-1	TRBJ2-1	CASSSGGRENEQFF
TRBV6-4	TRBJ2-7	CASRLLGGEDEQYF
TRBV10-3	TRBJ2-1	CAISEGGRVNEQFF
TRBV20-1	TRBJ1-5	CSARVVGSSGVGQPQHF
TRBV4-3	TRBJ2-2	CASSQVGQGAGELFF
TRBV11-2	TRBJ1-1	CASSPGQRIEAFF
TRBV2	TRBJ2-3	CATTGTSGRAGFDTQYF
TRBV7-2	TRBJ1-1	CASSPPARTEAFF
TRBV7-6	TRBJ1-1	CASSRPDRDTEAFF
TRBV11-2	TRBJ2-3	CASSLSLAGDTDTQYF
TRBV7-2	TRBJ2-3	CASSWGLAGTDTQYF
TRBV5-8	TRBJ2-7	CASSYRQGAKYEQYF
TRBV5-5	TRBJ1-2	CASATGTNYGYTF
TRBV5-8	TRBJ2-3	CASSLAGLRGSTDTQYF
TRBV3-1	TRBJ1-1	CASSRGRNTEAFF
TRBV5-4	TRBJ2-2	CASSSRTGGTGELFF
TRBV4-3	TRBJ2-3	CASSQAERGAGDTQYF
TRBV20-1	TRBJ2-6	CSAPTGDSGANVLTF
TRBV11-2	TRBJ1-3	CASSLEGNSGNTIYF
TRBV27	TRBJ1-5	CASSPNPAPTGQPQHF
TRBV9	TRBJ2-3	CASSVAGRGTDTQYF
TRBV7-8	TRBJ1-1	CASRPRVSTEAFF
TRBV29-1	TRBJ2-3	CSVDPGLDTQYF
TRBV12-3/TRBV12-4	TRBJ2-5	CASSFGLAGTRETQYF
TRBV20-1	TRBJ2-3	CSAPPFAGGSDTQYF
TRBV3-1	TRBJ2-1	CASSQDTGGPVYNEQFF
TRBV4-3	TRBJ1-6	CASSQEPGQLNNSPLHF
TRBV7-9	TRBJ2-2	CASKTWGGLENTGELFF